This T cell receptor beta chain is from a study of cytomegalovirus exposure and HLA in healthy donors. A remark on this clone: Its antigen is as yet unknown.

Generated by immunoSEQ multiplex PCR, the TCRdb table keeps only in-frame clones and is missing some. In the table there are about 78,000 clones, roughly 95% of which are singletons. Trimming stripped 0 bases from V and 2 bases from J, with 9 bases between. Germline loops: CDR1 SGHRS, CDR2 YFSETQ. CDR3 length: 14 residues. Study-wide results and limits: Whilst most TCR sequences proved rare, a subset of public TCRs occurred across many donors.

This TCR derives from a man between 18 and 35 years old in good health and CMV-seropositive. Sequencing input: PBMCs. The rearrangement joins TRBV5-1 to TRBJ2-7, with D tentatively TRBD1 (6 bases). As DNA, the CDR3 is TGCGCCAGCAGCTTGGGGGACACACCCTACGAGCAGTACTTC. This sequence encodes CASSLGDTPYEQYF.